A single sample gave rise to the 12 T cell receptor beta chains below, sequenced in a study of CD8 T cells in Susac syndrome. With random hexamers, reverse transcription was performed on about 0.5 to 1 ug of RNA. MiXCR, run by TCRdb on the immunoSEQ multiplex PCR reads, gives a single entry per CDR3 protein. The sample lists about 290,000 distinct CDR3 sequences, 70% to 90% seen once, with roughly 0.17% in the top ten. Material: CD8+ T cells from PBMCs. All receptors derive from a human donor with multiple sclerosis.

The rearrangement uses TRBV5-1 and TRBJ2-2; D might be TRBD1 or TRBD2, each matching 5 bases. There are 17 residues in the CDR3. Trimming pared 0 bases from V and 6 bases from J, leaving 18 bases between. From germline, CDR1 is SGHRS and CDR2 YFSETQ. The CDR3 bases are TGCGCCAGCAGCTTGGCCCTCGGTTGGGGACGGTCCGGGGAGCTGTTTTTT. Encoded protein: CASSLALGWGRSGELFF.

The chain joins TRBV29-1 to TRBJ2-7, with 7 positions matching TRBD1. The CDR3 is 15 amino acids. Germline V CDR1 and CDR2: SQVTM, ANQGSEA. V shed 5 bases and J 4 bases; nucleotides not matched to a gene: 14. Here the CDR3 DNA reads TGCAGCGTTCGGCCCGGGACAGTTGGGCGGTACGAGCAGTACTTC. Translation: CSVRPGTVGRYEQYF.

The V gene is TRBV5-6, the J gene TRBJ2-5, with unresolved D. The CDR3 contains 16 residues. The V end was cut by 0 bases, the J end by 1 base, with 13 bases between. Germline lookup yields CDR1 SGHDT and CDR2 YYEEEE. The CDR3 sequence: CASSLAWGTLQETQYF. CDR3 DNA: TGTGCCAGCAGCTTGGCCTGGGGTACCCTCCAAGAGACCCAGTACTTC.

CDR3 residues: CASSLSRAVREQYF. The DNA of the CDR3 is TGTGCCAGCAGTCTCTCCAGGGCCGTACGCGAGCAGTACTTC. V gene TRBV27 combines with J gene TRBJ2-7; tentative D call: TRBD1 (5 bases). CDR1 and CDR2 from the germline V gene are MNHEY and SMNVEV (reference sequence). V was pared by 5 bases and J by 6 bases, with 17 bases between. The CDR3 runs to 14 residues.

The rearrangement uses TRBV5-1 and TRBJ2-7; tentatively, D is TRBD2 (6 bases). The CDR3 totals 14 residues. V lost 4 bases, J lost 6 bases, and 17 bases lay in between. Germline CDR1 and CDR2: SGHRS and YFSETQ. The CDR3 nucleotides are TGCGCCAGCAGCACGCGGGACTTCGGAAGCGAGCAGTACTTC. It yields the protein CASSTRDFGSEQYF.

This clonotype has only one observation. This sequence joins TRBV6-4 and TRBJ2-7; 9 positions agree with TRBD1. This CDR3 has 12 amino acids. Germline CDR1 is MRHNA and CDR2 is SNTAGT. V shed 6 bases, J shed 11 bases, and the junction held 8 bases outside the gene matches. CDR3 bases: TGTGCCAGCAGGGAGGATTGGACAGGGGAGTACTTC. It specifies CASREDWTGEYF.

The chain employs TRBV7-9 and TRBJ2-7; D gene uncertain. Looked up from germline, CDR1 is SEHNR and CDR2 is FQNEAQ (reference sequence). There are 16 residues in the CDR3. Trimming shortened V by 5 bases and J by 0 bases, and 17 bases separated the two germline ends. CDR3 loop: CASSPFGTESSYEQYF. The CDR3 coding sequence is TGTGCCAGCAGCCCCTTCGGCACGGAGAGCTCCTACGAGCAGTACTTC.

The V call is TRBV2, the J call TRBJ2-7; 9 positions match TRBD2. Germline assignment: CDR1 SNHLY and CDR2 FYNNEI. The CDR3 is made up of 15 amino acids. The trim removed 1 base at V and 4 bases at J, leaving 5 bases unmatched. CDR3: CASSEGSGGLYEQYF. The CDR3 DNA sequence: TGTGCCAGCAGTGAAGGTAGCGGGGGATTATACGAGCAGTACTTC.

The CDR3 DNA reads TGTGCCAGCAGCCATGCAGAAGCCCCACAAGAGACCCAGTACTTC. It encodes CASSHAEAPQETQYF. The V and J genes are TRBV4-2 and TRBJ2-5, with D unclear. CDR3 size: 15 residues. Trimming left V 3 bases short and J 2 bases short, with 13 bases between. Germline CDR1 and CDR2: LGHNA and YNFKEQ.

The chain carries TRBV7-9 and TRBJ1-2; no clear D gene. CDR1 and CDR2 from the germline V gene are SEHNR and FQNEAQ (reference sequence). V lost 5 bases and J lost 8, with 15 bases in between. CDR3 size: 13 residues. CDR3 DNA: TGTGCCAGCAGCAAGGACCCGTGGGCCGGCTACACCTTC. Translated: CASSKDPWAGYTF.

The rearrangement uses TRBV7-9 and TRBJ1-4, with unresolved D. The germline V and J ends were trimmed by 6 bases and 5 bases, with 16 bases remaining between them. The CDR3 spans 15 residues. Germline CDR1 SEHNR, CDR2 FQNEAQ (reference sequence). The CDR3 region has the DNA TGTGCCAGCAGTTTGTTAACCCCTGGGAATGAAAAACTGTTTTTT. Translating gives CASSLLTPGNEKLFF.

The chain employs TRBV9 and TRBJ1-3, with 7 positions matching TRBD1. This CDR3 has 17 residues. In germline, CDR1 is SGDLS, CDR2 YYNGEE. Trimming took 1 base from V and 0 from J; bases not matched to a gene: 7. This chain's CDR3 is CASSVNRGLSSGNTIYF. The CDR3 coding sequence is TGTGCCAGCAGCGTAAACAGGGGCCTAAGCTCTGGAAACACCATATATTTT.